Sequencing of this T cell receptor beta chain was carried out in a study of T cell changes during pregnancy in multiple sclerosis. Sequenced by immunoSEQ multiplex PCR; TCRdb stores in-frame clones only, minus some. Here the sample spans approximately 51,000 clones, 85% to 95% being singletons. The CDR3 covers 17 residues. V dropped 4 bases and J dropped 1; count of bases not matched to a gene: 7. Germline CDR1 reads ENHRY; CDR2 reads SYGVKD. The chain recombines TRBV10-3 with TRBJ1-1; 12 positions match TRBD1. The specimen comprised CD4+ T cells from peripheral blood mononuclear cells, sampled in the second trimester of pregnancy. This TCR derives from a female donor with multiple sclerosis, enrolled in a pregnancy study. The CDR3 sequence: CAISGPGQGAQNTEAFF. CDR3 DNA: TGTGCCATCAGTGGGCCGGGACAGGGGGCCCAGAACACTGAAGCTTTCTTT.